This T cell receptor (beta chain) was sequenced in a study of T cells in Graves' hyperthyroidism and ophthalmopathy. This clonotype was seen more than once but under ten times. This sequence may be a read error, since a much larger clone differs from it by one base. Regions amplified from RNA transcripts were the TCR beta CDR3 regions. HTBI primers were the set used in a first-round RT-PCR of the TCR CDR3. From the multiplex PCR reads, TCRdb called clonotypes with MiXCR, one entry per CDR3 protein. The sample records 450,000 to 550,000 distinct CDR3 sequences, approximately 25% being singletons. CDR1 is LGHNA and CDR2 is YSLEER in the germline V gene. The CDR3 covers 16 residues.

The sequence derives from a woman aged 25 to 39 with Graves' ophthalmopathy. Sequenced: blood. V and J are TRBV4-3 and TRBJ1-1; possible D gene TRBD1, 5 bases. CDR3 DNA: TGCGCCAGCAGCCAAGATTTTGGACAAATGAACACTGAAGTTTTCTTT. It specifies CASSQDFGQMNTEVFF.